This TCR beta chain was captured in a study of shared clonotypes between healthy human individuals. Regarding this clone: Antigen specificity is unknown.

Study results and limitations: Generation probability values for non-shared clonotypes were lower than those for clonotypes shared by all four donors.

Caucasian adults residing in Nashville, Tennessee made up all the donors. It was into CD45RA+ naive and CD45RA-negative memory subsets that the CD4+ cells were split. Clones were read by immunoSEQ multiplex PCR, and TCRdb kept only the in-frame ones, dropping some. The sample contains 2 million to 2.5 million clones, around 95% of which appear only once. Unmatched junction bases numbered 6, after V lost 7 bases and J lost 2 bases. Per the germline V gene, CDR1 is MNHNY and CDR2 is SVGAGI (reference sequence). The CDR3 sequence is 14 residues long. Sequenced sample: naive CD4+ T cells sorted from blood. Subset described: CD45RA+ positively selected. The sequence came from a man between 18 and 35 years old in good health. The rearrangement uses TRBV6-6 and TRBJ2-7, with 9 bases lining up with TRBD1. The CDR3 sequence is CASTLGTGTYEQYF. CDR3 bases: TGTGCCAGCACCCTAGGGACAGGGACCTACGAGCAGTACTTC.